This TCR beta chain was observed in a study of control samples from healthy donors and cancer patients (dated by TCRdb to the early 2020s). A remark on this clone: It lacks a known antigen. Base qualities were left out, and no much larger clone turns up one base away.

The CDR3 runs 14 amino acids, cysteine and phenylalanine included. Only CDR3 DNA remains: 42 bases, in frame from the first base. V loses 2 bases at its end and J loses 8 bases; junction bases beyond the gene matches: 5. The germline V gene gives CDR1 as SGHDT and CDR2 as YYEEEE. Library construction relied on the immunoSEQ multiplex PCR assay. TCRdb re-hosts the immuneACCESS table, in-frame sequences only. Its copies lack some clones; in the studies checked, an unresolved V gene accounts for under half of them, and the cause for the rest is not known. This sample is represented by 120,000 or so clones; more than 85% of them were singletons. Roughly 1.7% of the sample is held by the ten biggest clonotypes.

The receptor's source is a man aged 50-60 years with head and neck cancer. The V and J genes are TRBV5-6 and TRBJ1-4; TRBD1 matches 8 bases in the middle. Sequencing input: PBMCs. The CDR3 reads as follows: CASSFGQGREKLFF. The DNA reads as follows: TGTGCCAGCAGCTTCGGACAGGGTAGAGAAAAACTGTTTTTT.